These 11 T cell receptor beta chains were sequenced from one sample in a study of T cell repertoires in cytomegalovirus infection. From the reads, TCRdb called clonotypes with MiXCR, one entry per CDR3 protein. The table has 630,000 or so distinct CDR3 sequences, around 24% seen once. The specimen was CD8+ T cells from PBMCs. The receptor source for this set is a human donor in good health (CMV status not recorded). Some clones in this sample may be carry-over from other donors' samples.

V usage is TRBV29-1 and J usage is TRBJ2-7; weak D call: TRBD1 (6 bases). The V gene's germline CDR1 is SQVTM and CDR2 ANQGSEA. V lost 6 bases and J lost 3, with 15 bases in between. The CDR3 runs 13 residues. CDR3 in DNA: TGCAGCGTCTTGGACAGTGGTGGCTACGAGCAGTACGTC. Amino acid sequence: CSVLDSGGYEQYV.

Concerning this clonotype itself: This sequence may be a read error, since a much larger clone differs from it by one base. The V gene is TRBV7-8, the J gene TRBJ2-7; D gene unclear. The length of the CDR3 is 13 residues. V was trimmed by 5 bases and J by 5 bases, leaving 13 bases between them. The germline V gene encodes CDR1 SGHVS and CDR2 FQNEAQ. CDR3 nucleotides: TGTGCCAGCAGCCAAACCCCCGAGCACGAGCAGTACTTC. Its translation: CASSQTPEHEQYF.

This rearrangement joins TRBV28 to TRBJ2-3; 10 bases agree with TRBD2. Germline CDR1 and CDR2: MDHEN and SYDVKM. After removal of 3 bases from V and 3 bases from J, the junction contained 9 bases not matched to a gene. The CDR3 totals 17 residues. CDR3 coding DNA: TGTGCCAGCAGTTTTCCCCTCTGGACTAGCGGAACAGATACGCAGTATTTT. It translates to CASSFPLWTSGTDTQYF.

This clonotype was counted a few times. This chain joins TRBV19 and TRBJ2-2; D not certain. V lost 4 bases and J 5 bases, leaving 11 bases between the germline ends. CDR3 length equals 14 residues. Per germline, CDR1 LNHDA and CDR2 SQIVND (reference sequence). CDR3 region: CASSSGWVTGELFF. As DNA, the CDR3 is TGTGCCAGTAGTAGTGGATGGGTAACCGGGGAGCTGTTTTTT. Based on the CDR3 plus reference TRBV19 and TRBJ2-2, the full variable domain is DGGITQSPKYLFRKEGQNVTLSCEQNLNHDAMYWYRQDPGQGLRLIYYSQIVNDFQKGDIAEGYSVSREKKESFPLTVTSAQKNPTAFYLCASSSGWVTGELFFGEGSRLTVL.

The rearrangement links TRBV7-8 to TRBJ1-1, with TRBD1 as a possible D gene (5 bases). The germline CDR1 and CDR2 sequences are SGHVS and FQNEAQ. CDR3 size: 16 residues. Trimming pared 5 bases from V and 0 bases from J, leaving 16 bases between. The CDR3 nucleotides are TGTGCCAGCAGCGTCCGGGACGACAATCTGAACACTGAAGCTTTCTTT. It is translated as CASSVRDDNLNTEAFF.

This clonotype was seen a handful of times. The J gene is TRBJ2-5, the V gene TRBV27; TRBD2 matches at 10 bases. V shed 5 bases and J 5 bases; nucleotides not matched to a gene: 11. This CDR3 is built from 16 residues. From germline, CDR1 is MNHEY and CDR2 SMNVEV (reference sequence). For the CDR3, the DNA is TGTGCCAGCAGTGCCTCTTGGACTAGCGGACCTGAGACCCAGTACTTC. Residues: CASSASWTSGPETQYF.

The table lists this clonotype with many counts. The chain recombines TRBV7-6 with TRBJ2-1; possible D gene TRBD1, 6 bases. Trimming left V 1 base short and J 4 bases short, with 20 bases between. This CDR3 spans 18 amino acids. CDR1 SGHVS and CDR2 FNYEAQ come from the germline V gene. The CDR3 loop is CASSLGSSDSIKYNEQFF. The CDR3 coding sequence is TGTGCCAGCAGCTTAGGCTCTTCGGACAGCATAAAATACAATGAGCAGTTCTTC.

This clonotype was picked up many times. This chain links TRBV7-2 with TRBJ1-6, with D unresolved. The V gene lost 5 bases and the J gene lost 1 base, with 15 bases spanning the gap. CDR3 size: 17 residues. CDR1 and CDR2 (germline): SGHTA, FQGNSA. The CDR3: CASSLTPVRSYNSPLHF. CDR3 nucleotide sequence: TGTGCCAGCAGCCTGACCCCCGTGAGGTCCTATAATTCACCCCTCCACTTT.

The chain joins TRBV10-3 to TRBJ1-6; D may be TRBD1 (5 bases). There are 17 residues in the CDR3. Trimming took 2 bases from V and 0 from J, leaving 11 bases between them. From germline, CDR1 is ENHRY and CDR2 SYGVKD. The CDR3 nucleotides read TGTGCCATCAGTGAGAGGGGCCAGAACTCCTATAATTCACCCCTCCACTTT. Its protein product is CAISERGQNSYNSPLHF.

This chain uses TRBV11-3 with TRBJ2-2, with 8 bases identical to TRBD1. The germline V gene encodes CDR1 SGHNT and CDR2 YENEEA. The ends lost 6 bases at V and 4 bases at J; junction bases unmatched: 4. This CDR3 has 14 residues. CDR3 residues: CASSSGTGTGELFF. The CDR3 DNA follows: TGTGCCAGCAGTTCCGGGACAGGCACCGGGGAGCTGTTTTTT.

The chain is built from TRBV27 and TRBJ2-1; 10 nucleotides agree with TRBD1. V dropped 6 bases and J dropped 6; count of bases not matched to a gene: 8. The CDR3 is made up of 15 amino acids. Germline V lookup: CDR1 MNHEY, CDR2 SMNVEV (reference sequence). The CDR3 loop reads CASRPGTGESNEQFF. The CDR3, as DNA: TGTGCCAGCAGACCCGGGACAGGGGAAAGCAATGAGCAGTTCTTC.